This entry describes one TCR beta chain. The sample originates from a study of cytomegalovirus exposure and HLA in healthy donors. The PCR made use of 60 Vbeta and 13 Jbeta primers. TCRdb's table, derived via immunoSEQ multiplex PCR, lists solely in-frame clones and lacks some. The table shows around 120,000 clones, with 82% occurring only once. The V end was cut by 1 base, the J end by 8 bases, with 15 bases between. Germline V CDR1 and CDR2: SEHNR, FQNEAQ (reference sequence). CDR3 size: 15 residues. The chain joins TRBV7-9 to TRBJ2-1, with a tentative D call TRBD2 (6 bases). Sequencing used PBMCs. This sequence originates from a boy between 10 and 17 years old in good health and CMV-seronegative. The CDR3, as DNA: TGTGCCAGCAGCTTAGGACTTAGCGGTTCCGATGAGCAGTTCTTC. Translation gives CASSLGLSGSDEQFF.